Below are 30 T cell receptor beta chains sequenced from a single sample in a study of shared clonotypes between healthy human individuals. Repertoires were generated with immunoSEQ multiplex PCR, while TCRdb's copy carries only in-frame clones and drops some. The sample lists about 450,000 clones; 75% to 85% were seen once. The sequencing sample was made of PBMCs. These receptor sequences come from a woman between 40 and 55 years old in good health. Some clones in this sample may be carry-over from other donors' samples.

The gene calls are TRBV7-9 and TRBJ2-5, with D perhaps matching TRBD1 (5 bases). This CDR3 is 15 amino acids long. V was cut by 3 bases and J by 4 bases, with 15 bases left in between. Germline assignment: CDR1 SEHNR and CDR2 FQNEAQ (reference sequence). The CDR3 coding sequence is TGTGCCAGCAGCTTGGGGCTATCCGTGAGAGAGACCCAGTACTTC. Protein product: CASSLGLSVRETQYF.

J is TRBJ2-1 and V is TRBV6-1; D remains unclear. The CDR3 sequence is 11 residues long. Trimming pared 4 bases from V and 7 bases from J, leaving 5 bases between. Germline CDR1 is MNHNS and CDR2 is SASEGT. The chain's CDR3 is CASSAWNEQFF. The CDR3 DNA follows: TGTGCCAGCAGTGCCTGGAATGAGCAGTTCTTC.

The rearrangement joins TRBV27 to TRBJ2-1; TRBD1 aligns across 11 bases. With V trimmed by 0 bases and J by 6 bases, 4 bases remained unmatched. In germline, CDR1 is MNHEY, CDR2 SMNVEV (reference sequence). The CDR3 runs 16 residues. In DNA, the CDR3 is TGTGCCAGCAGTTTATCCGGACAGGGGGCCGGCAATGAGCAGTTCTTC. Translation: CASSLSGQGAGNEQFF.

The CDR3 loop reads CASSLAMGQTAPYEQYF. In DNA form, the CDR3 reads TGTGCCAGCAGCTTGGCCATGGGACAGACGGCCCCCTACGAGCAGTACTTC. The V call is TRBV5-6, the J call TRBJ2-7; 7 nucleotides match TRBD1. CDR1 is SGHDT and CDR2 is YYEEEE in the germline V gene. This CDR3 is 17 amino acids long. J lost 2 bases, V lost 0 bases, and 11 bases had no gene match.

CDR3 sequence: CASSPRGSGTHEQYF. The CDR3 DNA follows: TGCGCCAGCAGCCCCCGGGGTAGCGGGACCCACGAGCAGTACTTC. The rearrangement links TRBV5-1 to TRBJ2-7; TRBD2 agrees at 8 bases. The CDR3 runs 15 residues. Trimming cost V 4 bases and J 5 bases; bases outside gene matches: 11. The germline CDR1 and CDR2 sequences are SGHRS and YFSETQ.

This CDR3 is CASTSGAATDTQYF. DNA of the CDR3: TGCGCCAGCACCTCAGGGGCGGCCACAGATACGCAGTATTTT. This chain uses TRBV5-1 with TRBJ2-3; D is possibly TRBD1 (6 bases). V was pared by 6 bases and J by 2 bases, with 13 bases between. This CDR3 has 14 amino acids. The germline V gene has CDR1 SGHRS and CDR2 YFSETQ.

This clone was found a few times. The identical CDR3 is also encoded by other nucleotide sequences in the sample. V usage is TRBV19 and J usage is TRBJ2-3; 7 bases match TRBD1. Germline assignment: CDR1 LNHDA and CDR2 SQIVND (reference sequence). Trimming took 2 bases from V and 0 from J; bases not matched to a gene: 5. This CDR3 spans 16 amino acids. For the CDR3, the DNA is TGTGCCAGTAGTATAATCGGGACAGCGAGCACAGATACGCAGTATTTT. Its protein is CASSIIGTASTDTQYF.

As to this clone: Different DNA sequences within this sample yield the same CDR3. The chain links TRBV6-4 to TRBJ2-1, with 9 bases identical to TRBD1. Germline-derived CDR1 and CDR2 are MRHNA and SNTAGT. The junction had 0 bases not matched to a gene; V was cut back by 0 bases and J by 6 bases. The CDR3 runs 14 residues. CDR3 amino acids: CASSDSTGGNEQFF. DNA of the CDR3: TGTGCCAGCAGTGACTCGACAGGGGGCAATGAGCAGTTCTTC.

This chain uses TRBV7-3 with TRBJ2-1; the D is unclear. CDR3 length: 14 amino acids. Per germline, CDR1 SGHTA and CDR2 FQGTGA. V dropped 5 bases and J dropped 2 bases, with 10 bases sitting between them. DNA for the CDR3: TGTGCCAGCAGCCCTACGAACGCCTACAATGAGCAGTTCTTC. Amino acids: CASSPTNAYNEQFF.

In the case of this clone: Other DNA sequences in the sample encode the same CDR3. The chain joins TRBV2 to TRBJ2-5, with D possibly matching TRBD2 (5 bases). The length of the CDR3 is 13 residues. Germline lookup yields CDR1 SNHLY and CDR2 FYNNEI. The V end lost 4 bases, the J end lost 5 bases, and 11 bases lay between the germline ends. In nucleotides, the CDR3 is TGTGCCAGCAGTGGCCCGGGCGGGGAGACCCAGTACTTC. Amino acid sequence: CASSGPGGETQYF.

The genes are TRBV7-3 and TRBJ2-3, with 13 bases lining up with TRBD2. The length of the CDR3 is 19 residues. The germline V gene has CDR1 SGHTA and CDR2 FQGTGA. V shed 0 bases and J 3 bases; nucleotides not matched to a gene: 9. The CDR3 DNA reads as TGTGCCAGCAGCTTAACCCGCAGACTAGCGGGAGGCCCAACAGATACGCAGTATTTT. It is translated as CASSLTRRLAGGPTDTQYF.

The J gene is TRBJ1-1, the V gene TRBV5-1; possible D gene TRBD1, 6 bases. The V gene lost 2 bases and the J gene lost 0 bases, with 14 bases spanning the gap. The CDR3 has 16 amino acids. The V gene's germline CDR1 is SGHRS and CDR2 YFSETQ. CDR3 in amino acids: CASSLGQGIMNTEAFF. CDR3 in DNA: TGCGCCAGCAGCTTAGGGCAGGGGATAATGAACACTGAAGCTTTCTTT.

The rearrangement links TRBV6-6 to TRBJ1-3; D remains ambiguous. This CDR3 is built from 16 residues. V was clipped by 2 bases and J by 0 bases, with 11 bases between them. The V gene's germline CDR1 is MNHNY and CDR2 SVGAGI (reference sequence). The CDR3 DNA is TGTGCCAGCAGTTACGTGTACAGCTCCTCTGGAAACACCATATATTTT. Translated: CASSYVYSSSGNTIYF.

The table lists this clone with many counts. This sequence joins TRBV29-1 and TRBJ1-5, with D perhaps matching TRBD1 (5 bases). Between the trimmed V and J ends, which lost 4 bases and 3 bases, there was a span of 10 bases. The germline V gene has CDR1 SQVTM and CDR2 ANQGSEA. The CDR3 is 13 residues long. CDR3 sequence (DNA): TGCAGCGTTGTGGAACAGGTCAATCAGCCCCAGCATTTT. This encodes CSVVEQVNQPQHF.

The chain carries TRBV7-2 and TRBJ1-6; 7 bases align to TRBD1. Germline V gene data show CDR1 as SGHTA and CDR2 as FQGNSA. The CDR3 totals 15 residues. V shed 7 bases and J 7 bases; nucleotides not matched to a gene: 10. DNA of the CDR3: TGTGCCAGCACCCGAGGGGGACAGTTCAATTCACCCCTCCACTTT. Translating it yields CASTRGGQFNSPLHF.

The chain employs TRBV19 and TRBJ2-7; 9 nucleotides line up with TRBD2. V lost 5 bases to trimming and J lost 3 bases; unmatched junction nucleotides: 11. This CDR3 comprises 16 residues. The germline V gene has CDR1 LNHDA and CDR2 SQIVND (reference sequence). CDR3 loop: CASSSAGRREGYEQYF. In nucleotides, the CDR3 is TGTGCCAGTAGTTCCGCCGGGAGGCGGGAGGGCTACGAGCAGTACTTC.

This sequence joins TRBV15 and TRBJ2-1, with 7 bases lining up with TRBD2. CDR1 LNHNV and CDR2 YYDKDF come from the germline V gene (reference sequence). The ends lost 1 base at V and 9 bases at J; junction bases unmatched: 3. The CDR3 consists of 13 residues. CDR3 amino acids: CATSRGWEGEQFF. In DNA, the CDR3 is TGTGCCACCAGCAGAGGATGGGAGGGTGAGCAGTTCTTC.

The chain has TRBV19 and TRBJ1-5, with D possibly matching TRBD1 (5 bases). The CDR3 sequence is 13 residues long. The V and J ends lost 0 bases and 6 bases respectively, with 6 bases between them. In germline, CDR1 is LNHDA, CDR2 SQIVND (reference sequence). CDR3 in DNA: TGTGCCAGTAGTATAGACAGGGTTCAGCCCCAGCATTTT. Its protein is CASSIDRVQPQHF.

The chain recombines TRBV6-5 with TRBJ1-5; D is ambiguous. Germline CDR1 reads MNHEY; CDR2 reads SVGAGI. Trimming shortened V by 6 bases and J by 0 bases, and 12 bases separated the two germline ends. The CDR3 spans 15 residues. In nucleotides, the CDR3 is TGTGCCAGCAGCCTTACGGGAGCTAGCAATCAGCCCCAGCATTTT. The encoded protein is CASSLTGASNQPQHF.

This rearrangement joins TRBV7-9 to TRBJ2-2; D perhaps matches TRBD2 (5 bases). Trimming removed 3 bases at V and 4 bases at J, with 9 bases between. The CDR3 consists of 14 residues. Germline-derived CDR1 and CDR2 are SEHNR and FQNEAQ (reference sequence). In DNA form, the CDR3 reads TGTGCCAGCAGCTTGAGGGTTTCCACCGGGGAGCTGTTTTTT. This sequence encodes CASSLRVSTGELFF.

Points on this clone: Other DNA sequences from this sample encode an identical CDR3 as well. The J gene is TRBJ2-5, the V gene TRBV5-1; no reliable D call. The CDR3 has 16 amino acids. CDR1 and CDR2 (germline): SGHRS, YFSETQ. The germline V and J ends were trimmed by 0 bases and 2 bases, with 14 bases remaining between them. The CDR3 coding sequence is TGCGCCAGCAGCTTGGGCGGTCAGGCATCTCAAGAGACCCAGTACTTC. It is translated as CASSLGGQASQETQYF.

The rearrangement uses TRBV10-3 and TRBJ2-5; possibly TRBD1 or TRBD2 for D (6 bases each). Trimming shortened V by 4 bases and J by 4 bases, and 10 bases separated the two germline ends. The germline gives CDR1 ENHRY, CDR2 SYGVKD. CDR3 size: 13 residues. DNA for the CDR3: TGTGCCATCAGTGCCGGGGGCGGAGAGACCCAGTACTTC. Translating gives CAISAGGGETQYF.

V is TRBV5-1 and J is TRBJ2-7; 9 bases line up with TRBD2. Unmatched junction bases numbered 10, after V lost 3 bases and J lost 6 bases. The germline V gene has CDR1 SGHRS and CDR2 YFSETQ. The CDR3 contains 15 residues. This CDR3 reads CASSWTGLASSEQYF. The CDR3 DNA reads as TGCGCCAGCAGCTGGACGGGACTAGCTAGTAGCGAGCAGTACTTC. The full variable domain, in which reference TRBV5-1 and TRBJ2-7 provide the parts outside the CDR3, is KAGVTQTPRYLIKTRGQQVTLSCSPISGHRSVSWYQQTPGQGLQFLFEYFSETQRNKGNFPGRFSGRQFSNSRSEMNVSTLELGDSALYLCASSWTGLASSEQYFGPGTRLTVT.

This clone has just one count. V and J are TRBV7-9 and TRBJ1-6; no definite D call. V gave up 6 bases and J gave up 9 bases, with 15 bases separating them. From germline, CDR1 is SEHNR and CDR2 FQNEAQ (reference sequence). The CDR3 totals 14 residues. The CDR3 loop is CASRPGPEGSPLHF. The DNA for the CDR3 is TGTGCCAGCAGGCCCGGGCCAGAAGGTTCACCCCTCCACTTT.

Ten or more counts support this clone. CDR3 in DNA: TGCGCCAGCAGCCCGGGCTCCGGGATAAAGGATGAAAAACTGTTTTTT. The encoded protein is CASSPGSGIKDEKLFF. The chain has TRBV5-1 and TRBJ1-4; D is unclear. This CDR3 is built from 16 residues. CDR1 SGHRS and CDR2 YFSETQ come from the germline V gene. V gave up 4 bases and J gave up 6 bases, with 19 bases separating them. Looking up the rest from reference TRBV5-1 and TRBJ1-4 gives the full variable domain: KAGVTQTPRYLIKTRGQQVTLSCSPISGHRSVSWYQQTPGQGLQFLFEYFSETQRNKGNFPGRFSGRQFSNSRSEMNVSTLELGDSALYLCASSPGSGIKDEKLFFGSGTQLSVL.

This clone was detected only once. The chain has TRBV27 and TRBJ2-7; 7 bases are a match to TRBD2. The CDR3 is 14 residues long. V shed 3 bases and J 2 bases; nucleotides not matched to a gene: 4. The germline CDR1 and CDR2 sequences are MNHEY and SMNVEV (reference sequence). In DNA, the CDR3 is TGTGCCAGCAGTTTTTCTAGCGGCCCCTACGAGCAGTACTTC. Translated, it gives CASSFSSGPYEQYF.

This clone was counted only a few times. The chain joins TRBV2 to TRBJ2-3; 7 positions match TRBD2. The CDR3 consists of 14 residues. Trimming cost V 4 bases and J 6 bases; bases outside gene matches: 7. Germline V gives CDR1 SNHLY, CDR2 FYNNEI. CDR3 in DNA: TGTGCCAGCAGTGCCTCTCTCGGGGGGGATACGCAGTATTTT. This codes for CASSASLGGDTQYF.

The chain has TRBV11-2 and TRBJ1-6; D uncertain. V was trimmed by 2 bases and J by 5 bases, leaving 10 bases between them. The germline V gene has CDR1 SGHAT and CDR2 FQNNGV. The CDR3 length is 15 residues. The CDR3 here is CASSLNRGDNSPLHF. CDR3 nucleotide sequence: TGTGCCAGCAGCTTAAATCGGGGAGATAATTCACCCCTCCACTTT.

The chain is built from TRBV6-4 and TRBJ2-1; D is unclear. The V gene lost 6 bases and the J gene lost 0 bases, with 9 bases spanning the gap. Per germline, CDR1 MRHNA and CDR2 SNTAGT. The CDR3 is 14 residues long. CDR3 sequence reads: CASSIESSYNEQFF. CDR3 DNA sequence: TGTGCCAGCAGCATAGAAAGCTCCTACAATGAGCAGTTCTTC.

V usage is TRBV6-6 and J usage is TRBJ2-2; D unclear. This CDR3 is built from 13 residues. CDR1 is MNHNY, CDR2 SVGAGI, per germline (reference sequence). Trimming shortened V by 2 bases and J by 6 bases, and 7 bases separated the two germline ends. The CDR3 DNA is TGTGCCAGCAGTTACCTAGGGTCCGGGGAGCTGTTTTTT. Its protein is CASSYLGSGELFF.